One TCR beta chain is described in this entry. This entry belongs to a study of blood T cell repertoires in COVID-19. The CDR3 runs to 11 residues. Germline values: CDR1 DFQATT, CDR2 SNEGSKA (reference sequence). Trimming cost V 6 bases and J 1 base, with 6 bases left between them. The method was immunoSEQ multiplex PCR; TCRdb's version includes in-frame clones alone and lacks a portion of them. The sample comprises 95,000 to 150,000 clones, 85% of which are singletons, and around 27% rests with the top ten. Sequencing was carried out using peripheral blood. The chain is built from TRBV20-1 and TRBJ1-1; D call uncertain. This clonotype was sampled from a woman of 80 years or more with acute or convalescent COVID-19. For the CDR3, the DNA is TGCAGTGCCCGTAAGAACACTGAAGCTTTCTTT. This encodes CSARKNTEAFF.